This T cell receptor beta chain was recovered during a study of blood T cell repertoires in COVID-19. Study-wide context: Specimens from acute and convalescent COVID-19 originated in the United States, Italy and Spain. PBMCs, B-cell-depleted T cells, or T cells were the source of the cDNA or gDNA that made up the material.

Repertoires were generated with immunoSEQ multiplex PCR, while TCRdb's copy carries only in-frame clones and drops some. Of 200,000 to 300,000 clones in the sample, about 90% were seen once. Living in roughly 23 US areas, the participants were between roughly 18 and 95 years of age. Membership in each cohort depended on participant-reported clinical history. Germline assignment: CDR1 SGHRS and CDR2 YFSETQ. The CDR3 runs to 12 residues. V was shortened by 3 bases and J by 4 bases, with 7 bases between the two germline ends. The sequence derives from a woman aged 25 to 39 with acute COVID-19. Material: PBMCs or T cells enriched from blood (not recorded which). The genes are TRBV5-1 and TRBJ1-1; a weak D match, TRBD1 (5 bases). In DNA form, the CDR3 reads TGCGCCAGCAGCTCCGACAGCACTGAAGCTTTCTTT. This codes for CASSSDSTEAFF.